These 7 T cell receptor beta chains were sequenced from one sample in a study of post-analysis software for immune sequencing data. Study-wide results and caveats: Included in a set of roughly five TRBV segments more frequent in patients than controls were TRBV5-6, TRBV5-1 and TRBV20-1.

Each TCR beta cDNA library carried unique molecular identifiers. TCRdb independently ran MiXCR on the PCR reads; one entry per CDR3 protein. The sample comprises fewer than 850,000 distinct CDR3 sequences, around 45% of which are singletons, and roughly 5.2% rests with the top ten. Their antigen targets remain unknown. Sequenced sample: blood. The receptors were gathered from a girl aged 5-17 years with multiple sclerosis.

The J gene is TRBJ2-1, the V gene TRBV10-3, with TRBD2 matching over 11 bases. CDR1 is ENHRY, CDR2 SYGVKD, per germline. After removal of 3 bases from V and 8 bases from J, the junction contained 9 bases not matched to a gene. The CDR3 spans 16 residues. The CDR3 DNA is TGTGCCATCAGTGATCCCCTTAGCGGGAGGGTCGATGAGCAGTTCTTC. Protein: CAISDPLSGRVDEQFF.

V usage is TRBV6-1 and J usage is TRBJ2-5; tentative D call: TRBD1 (5 bases). This CDR3 is built from 13 residues. Trimming took off 6 bases at V and 5 bases at J, with 13 bases between the two ends. From germline, CDR1 is MNHNS and CDR2 SASEGT. This CDR3 is CASSGQVVETQYF. CDR3 in DNA: TGTGCCAGCAGCGGACAAGTGGTGGAGACCCAGTACTTC.

Concerning this clonotype itself: The junction departs from germline at one end; a sequencing error may be responsible. The chain recombines TRBV18 with TRBJ1-4; perhaps TRBD1 as D (5 bases). Germline loops: CDR1 KGHSH, CDR2 LQKENI. The CDR3 contains 16 residues. CDR3 coding DNA: TGTGCCAGCTCACCGGGGGGAGGCTCAACTAATGAAAAACGGTTTTTT. This encodes CASSPGGGSTNEKRFF. Full variable domain (outside the CDR3, taken from reference TRBV18 and TRBJ1-4): NAGVMQNPRHLVRRRGQEARLRCSPMKGHSHVYWYRQLPEEGLKFMVYLQKENIIDESGMPKERFSAEFPKEGPSILRIQQVVRGDSAAYFCASSPGGGSTNEKRFFGSGTQLSVL.

This chain connects TRBV29-1 to TRBJ1-2; 7 positions match TRBD1. The CDR3 is 16 amino acids. V trimming: 6 bases; J trimming: 2 bases; junction bases outside the gene matches: 15. Germline assignment: CDR1 SQVTM and CDR2 ANQGSEA. For the CDR3, the DNA is TGCAGCGTACCCGACAGGGCCGCGACGACAAACTATGGCTACACCTTC. Amino acid sequence: CSVPDRAATTNYGYTF.

This clonotype was seen more than once but under ten times. V is TRBV6-5 and J is TRBJ1-2; 9 nucleotides agree with TRBD1. Trimming took 4 bases from V and 10 from J; bases not matched to a gene: 7. Germline values: CDR1 MNHEY, CDR2 SVGAGI. There are 13 residues in the CDR3. The CDR3 DNA reads as TGTGCCAGCAGTTGGGGACAGGGAGGGGTCTACACCTTC. Translation gives CASSWGQGGVYTF.

This clonotype has just one count. The CDR3 DNA reads as TGCAGTGCTAGAGATCTGAACACCCAAGAGACCCAGTACTTC. The encoded protein is CSARDLNTQETQYF. V gene TRBV20-1 combines with J gene TRBJ2-5; D gene unclear. The CDR3 covers 14 residues. V lost 0 bases and J lost 1, with 9 bases in between. CDR1 DFQATT and CDR2 SNEGSKA come from the germline V gene (reference sequence).

The genes are TRBV6-5 and TRBJ2-7; weak D call: TRBD2 (6 bases). The CDR3 consists of 16 residues. The germline V gene has CDR1 MNHEY and CDR2 SVGAGI. The ends were cut back, 5 bases at V and 2 bases at J, with 19 bases in the middle. The DNA of the CDR3 is TGTGCCAGCAGTACGGGGGTGGCTAGCGAAACCTACGAGCAGTACTTC. Protein: CASSTGVASETYEQYF.